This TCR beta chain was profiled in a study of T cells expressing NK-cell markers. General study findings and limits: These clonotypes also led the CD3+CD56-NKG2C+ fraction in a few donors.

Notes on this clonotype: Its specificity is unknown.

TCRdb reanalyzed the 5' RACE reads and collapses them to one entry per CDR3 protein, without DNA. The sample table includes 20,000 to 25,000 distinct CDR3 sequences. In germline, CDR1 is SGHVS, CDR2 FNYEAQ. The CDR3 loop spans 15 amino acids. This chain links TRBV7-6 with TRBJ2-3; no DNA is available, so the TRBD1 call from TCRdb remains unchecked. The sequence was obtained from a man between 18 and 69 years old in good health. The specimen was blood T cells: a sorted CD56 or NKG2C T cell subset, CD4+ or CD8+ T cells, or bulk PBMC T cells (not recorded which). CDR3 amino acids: CASSLAGASTDTQYF.